One sample yielded the 31 T cell receptor beta chains listed below, sequenced in a study of blood T cell repertoires in COVID-19. Here immunoSEQ multiplex PCR was the method, and the copy in TCRdb shows in-frame clones only, minus some. The sample records 250,000 to 300,000 clones, 80% to 90% being singletons. Specimen: peripheral blood. All receptors derive from a woman in her 70s with COVID-19, enrolled during active disease.

The chain employs TRBV5-1 and TRBJ2-1, with 10 bases fitting TRBD2. Germline V gene sequence: CDR1 SGHRS, CDR2 YFSETQ. The CDR3 is made up of 16 amino acids. After removal of 4 bases from V and 2 bases from J, the junction contained 6 bases not matched to a gene. The CDR3 DNA reads as TGCGCCAGCAGCCCGTCAGCGGGAGGGACCTACAATGAGCAGTTCTTC. Translation: CASSPSAGGTYNEQFF.

The CDR3 loop reads CASSEIMGAGELFF. The CDR3 DNA sequence: TGTGCCAGCAGTGAAATAATGGGAGCCGGGGAGCTGTTTTTT. The chain uses TRBV6-1 and TRBJ2-2; D perhaps matches TRBD2 (5 bases). CDR1 is MNHNS and CDR2 is SASEGT in the germline V gene. Trimming cost V 2 bases and J 6 bases, with 10 bases left between them. The CDR3 is 14 amino acids.

The genes are TRBV5-1 and TRBJ2-3, with 7 bases that match TRBD2. Germline loops: CDR1 SGHRS, CDR2 YFSETQ. This CDR3 is built from 15 residues. The junction had 3 bases not matched to a gene; V was cut back by 2 bases and J by 0 bases. CDR3: CASSFNGRSTDTQYF. The CDR3, as DNA: TGCGCCAGCAGCTTTAACGGGAGGAGCACAGATACGCAGTATTTT.

The chain uses TRBV6-1 and TRBJ2-1; 9 bases are a match to TRBD1. CDR1 MNHNS and CDR2 SASEGT come from the germline V gene. With 2 bases clipped from V and 10 bases from J, the junction kept 6 bases outside the gene matches. There are 14 residues in the CDR3. CDR3: CASSERDRVQEQFF. CDR3 nucleotides: TGTGCCAGCAGTGAACGGGACAGGGTGCAGGAGCAGTTCTTC.

The gene calls are TRBV6-6 and TRBJ2-7, with D perhaps TRBD2 (6 bases). Trimming removed 8 bases at V and 0 bases at J, with 17 bases between. CDR3 length: 15 amino acids. The germline V gene encodes CDR1 MNHNY and CDR2 SVGAGI (reference sequence). This CDR3 reads CASRDGGRISYEQYF. DNA for the CDR3: TGTGCCAGCCGGGACGGGGGTCGGATCTCCTACGAGCAGTACTTC.

The chain recombines TRBV18 with TRBJ2-7; 8 bases agree with TRBD2. CDR1 is KGHSH and CDR2 is LQKENI in the germline V gene. V shed 3 bases, J shed 2 bases, and the junction held 6 bases outside the gene matches. CDR3 length: 15 amino acids. CDR3 coding DNA: TGTGCCAGCTCACCCGGGCAGCGGGAGACCTACGAGCAGTACTTC. This translates into CASSPGQRETYEQYF.

The chain is built from TRBV13 and TRBJ2-3, with D unclear. The CDR3 loop spans 15 amino acids. Germline assignment: CDR1 PRHDT and CDR2 FYEKMQ (reference sequence). V was cut by 0 bases and J by 1 base, with 8 bases left in between. As DNA, the CDR3 is TGTGCCAGCAGCTTAGGGGTAGGAGGCACAGATACGCAGTATTTT. The encoded protein is CASSLGVGGTDTQYF.

The chain employs TRBV2 and TRBJ2-2, with a possible D match to TRBD1 (5 bases). The CDR3 loop spans 15 amino acids. The ends were cut back, 3 bases at V and 7 bases at J, with 15 bases in the middle. From germline, CDR1 is SNHLY and CDR2 FYNNEI. Here the CDR3 reads CASSEGLGEVGELFF. CDR3 DNA: TGTGCCAGCAGTGAGGGGCTAGGTGAGGTCGGGGAGCTGTTTTTT.

The V call is TRBV28, the J call TRBJ2-3; 7 positions agree with TRBD2. From germline, CDR1 is MDHEN and CDR2 SYDVKM. The length of the CDR3 is 15 residues. V trimming: 2 bases; J trimming: 3 bases; junction bases outside the gene matches: 5. CDR3 sequence: CASSLNGGGTDTQYF. CDR3 in DNA: TGTGCCAGCAGTTTAAATGGGGGAGGGACAGATACGCAGTATTTT.

The table lists this clone with a count of one. The chain couples TRBV30 to TRBJ1-3; 7 nucleotides agree with TRBD1. The trim removed 1 base at V and 4 bases at J, leaving 10 bases unmatched. Germline values: CDR1 GTSNPN, CDR2 SVGIG (reference sequence). The CDR3 length is 16 residues. The CDR3 region has the DNA TGTGCCTGGAGTGGGGACAGAGCCTCTCTCGGAAACACCATATATTTT. As protein: CAWSGDRASLGNTIYF.

The V call is TRBV9, the J call TRBJ2-3; D is possibly TRBD2 (5 bases). V lost 6 bases and J lost 0, with 20 bases in between. The CDR3 spans 17 residues. Looked up from germline, CDR1 is SGDLS and CDR2 is YYNGEE. In DNA, the CDR3 is TGTGCCAGCACCCTAGCCGCCGCAATAACTAGCACAGATACGCAGTATTTT. Its translation: CASTLAAAITSTDTQYF.

This clone was detected only once. CDR3 sequence (DNA): TGTGCCAGCAGTACGATAGCTCTAAATGAGCAGTTCTTC. Its protein product is CASSTIALNEQFF. The rearrangement links TRBV28 to TRBJ2-1; D is uncertain. V was clipped by 5 bases and J by 7 bases, with 12 bases between them. Looked up from germline, CDR1 is MDHEN and CDR2 is SYDVKM. The CDR3 runs 13 residues.

The rearrangement joins TRBV4-2 to TRBJ1-3; D not resolved. Trimming took off 1 base at V and 0 bases at J, with 10 bases between the two ends. The CDR3 is 16 amino acids. Germline CDR1 and CDR2: LGHNA and YNFKEQ. CDR3 in amino acids: CASSQAPEGSGNTIYF. CDR3 nucleotides: TGTGCCAGCAGCCAAGCTCCTGAGGGCTCTGGAAACACCATATATTTT.

This rearrangement joins TRBV5-4 to TRBJ2-3; no firm D call. CDR1 and CDR2 from the germline V gene are SGHNT and YYREEE (reference sequence). The CDR3 runs 13 residues. The V end lost 6 bases, the J end lost 4 bases, and 12 bases lay between the germline ends. As DNA, the CDR3 is TGTGCCAGCACCTCGATCAGCGCAGATACGCAGTATTTT. Residues: CASTSISADTQYF. Filled out from reference TRBV5-4 and TRBJ2-3, the complete variable domain reads ETGVTQSPTHLIKTRGQQVTLRCSSQSGHNTVSWYQQALGQGPQFIFQYYREEENGRGNFPPRFSGLQFPNYSSELNVNALELDDSALYLCASTSISADTQYFGPGTRLTVL.

The J gene is TRBJ1-5, the V gene TRBV5-1; weak D call: TRBD1 (6 bases). Per the germline V gene, CDR1 is SGHRS and CDR2 is YFSETQ. This CDR3 has 14 amino acids. The ends were cut back, 4 bases at V and 7 bases at J, with 15 bases in the middle. The CDR3 sequence: CASSRTGSGQPQHF. The CDR3 coding sequence is TGCGCCAGCAGCCGAACAGGGTCGGGGCAGCCCCAGCATTTT.

V usage is TRBV28 and J usage is TRBJ1-2; 8 nucleotides align to TRBD1. The CDR3 has 15 amino acids. With V trimmed by 7 bases and J by 4 bases, 11 bases remained unmatched. Germline CDR1 is MDHEN and CDR2 is SYDVKM. The CDR3 is CASTPQGAQGYGYTF. CDR3 coding DNA: TGTGCCAGCACCCCCCAGGGGGCGCAAGGCTATGGCTACACCTTC.

The chain recombines TRBV6-5 with TRBJ1-1; 9 nucleotides agree with TRBD1. CDR1 is MNHEY and CDR2 is SVGAGI in the germline V gene. The CDR3 is 15 residues long. Trimming at V came to 5 bases and at J to 5 bases, leaving 9 bases not matched to a gene. The CDR3 loop reads CASSRRDRARTEAFF. In DNA, the CDR3 is TGTGCCAGCAGTCGCCGGGACAGGGCTCGGACTGAAGCTTTCTTT.

V is TRBV11-2 and J is TRBJ1-2, with 10 bases lining up with TRBD1. This CDR3 comprises 16 residues. With 1 base clipped from V and 5 bases from J, the junction kept 7 bases outside the gene matches. Per the germline V gene, CDR1 is SGHAT and CDR2 is FQNNGV. The DNA for the CDR3 is TGTGCCAGCAGCTTAGTAGGGGGGACAGGGGATTATGGCTACACCTTC. Translated: CASSLVGGTGDYGYTF.

This sequence joins TRBV7-3 and TRBJ2-1, with TRBD2 matching 8 bases. This CDR3 is built from 16 residues. From germline, CDR1 is SGHTA and CDR2 FQGTGA. V lost 1 base, J lost 8 bases, and 10 bases stayed unmatched. DNA of the CDR3: TGTGCCAGCAGCTTAAGTGAACAAGCGGGAGTATATGAGCAGTTCTTC. Translating it yields CASSLSEQAGVYEQFF.

The CDR3 DNA sequence: TGCAGTGCTAGTATAAGCGGGAGTGTAGCGAACATTCAGTACTTC. The encoded protein is CSASISGSVANIQYF. The chain links TRBV20-1 to TRBJ2-4, with 8 bases fitting TRBD2. The J segment lost 7 bases and the V segment lost 3 bases, leaving 11 bases of the junction unmatched. Germline-derived CDR1 and CDR2 are DFQATT and SNEGSKA (reference sequence). The CDR3 is 15 amino acids.

This rearrangement joins TRBV30 to TRBJ1-3; the match to TRBD1 covers 7 bases. The ends lost 7 bases at V and 4 bases at J; junction bases unmatched: 19. Germline CDR1 GTSNPN, CDR2 SVGIG (reference sequence). The CDR3 runs to 17 residues. CDR3 sequence (DNA): TGTGCCTACTCAGAGACAGGGAGCCCTGAAGGGGGAAACACCATATATTTT. Translating it yields CAYSETGSPEGGNTIYF.

This sequence joins TRBV7-2 and TRBJ1-2; D is perhaps TRBD1 (6 bases). This CDR3 contains 14 residues. Germline CDR1 SGHTA, CDR2 FQGNSA. Trimming removed 1 base from V and 3 bases from J, with 9 bases in between. For the CDR3, the DNA is TGTGCCAGCAGCTTAGAGGCAGGGGACTATGGCTACACCTTC. Encoded protein: CASSLEAGDYGYTF. The full variable domain, completed using reference TRBV7-2 and TRBJ1-2, is GAGVSQSPSNKVTEKGKDVELRCDPISGHTALYWYRQSLGQGLEFLIYFQGNSAPDKSGLPSDRFSAERTGGSVSTLTIQRTQQEDSAVYLCASSLEAGDYGYTFGSGTRLTVV.

The V gene is TRBV7-8, the J gene TRBJ2-7; TRBD2 agrees at 7 bases. J lost 0 bases, V lost 4 bases, and 12 bases had no gene match. Germline V gene lookup returns CDR1 SGHVS and CDR2 FQNEAQ. CDR3 size: 17 residues. The CDR3 here is CASSSRGRGTLSYEQYF. The CDR3 DNA reads as TGTGCCAGCAGCTCCCGGGGGAGGGGCACTCTCTCCTACGAGCAGTACTTC. Complete variable domain (other parts from reference TRBV7-8 and TRBJ2-7): GAGVSQSPRYKVAKRGQDVALRCDPISGHVSLFWYQQALGQGPEFLTYFQNEAQLDKSGLPSDRFFAERPEGSVSTLKIQRTQQEDSAVYLCASSSRGRGTLSYEQYFGPGTRLTVT.

A single count supports this clone. This chain uses TRBV28 with TRBJ2-7, with D uncertain. Trimming cost V 3 bases and J 2 bases, with 8 bases left between them. The CDR3 consists of 13 residues. Germline V lookup: CDR1 MDHEN, CDR2 SYDVKM. The CDR3 spells CASSLGRPYEQYF. CDR3 sequence (DNA): TGTGCCAGCAGTTTGGGCAGACCCTACGAGCAGTACTTC.

The chain joins TRBV28 to TRBJ1-1; the match to TRBD1 covers 8 bases. CDR1 and CDR2 from the germline V gene are MDHEN and SYDVKM. The CDR3 covers 18 residues. With 9 bases clipped from V and 0 bases from J, the junction kept 18 bases outside the gene matches. Written as DNA, the CDR3 is TGTGCCAGGACAGGGGCGCTTACTCCTCCCAGGGTGAACACTGAAGCTTTCTTT. This translates into CARTGALTPPRVNTEAFF. The whole variable domain, filled in from reference TRBV28 and TRBJ1-1, reads DVKVTQSSRYLVKRTGEKVFLECVQDMDHENMFWYRQDPGLGLRLIYFSYDVKMKEKGDIPEGYSVSREKKERFSLILESASTNQTSMYLCARTGALTPPRVNTEAFFGQGTRLTVV.

This chain joins TRBV2 and TRBJ1-1; D unclear. V lost 4 bases and J lost 10, with 10 bases in between. Germline V CDR1 and CDR2: SNHLY, FYNNEI. The CDR3 is 11 amino acids. The CDR3 DNA sequence: TGTGCCAGCAGTGTCGGGGTGGCAGCTTTCTTT. Its translation: CASSVGVAAFF.

In this sample, this clone turned up a few times. The chain couples TRBV6-1 to TRBJ2-7; TRBD1 agrees at 9 bases. This CDR3 comprises 15 residues. Germline CDR1 reads MNHNS; CDR2 reads SASEGT. J gave up 5 bases and V 3 bases, and 8 bases lay outside the gene matches. The CDR3 DNA sequence: TGTGCCAGCAGTGACGAGGGGACAGGGTCCCACGAGCAGTACTTC. It encodes CASSDEGTGSHEQYF.

About this clone itself: The junction and the germline gene differ at one end; a read error may be behind it. This rearrangement joins TRBV19 to TRBJ1-5, with 7 bases fitting TRBD1. Per the germline V gene, CDR1 is LNHDA and CDR2 is SQIVND (reference sequence). The CDR3 loop spans 13 amino acids. The CDR3 loop is CASKAGGNQPQHF. The CDR3 DNA sequence: TGTGCGAGTAAGGCAGGGGGAAATCAGCCCCAGCATTTT.

The chain couples TRBV7-9 to TRBJ1-1, with D unresolved. Per germline, CDR1 SEHNR and CDR2 FQNEAQ (reference sequence). CDR3 length: 13 residues. V was cut by 4 bases and J by 1 base, with 7 bases left in between. The CDR3 spells CASSSEANTEAFF. CDR3 sequence (DNA): TGTGCCAGCAGCTCCGAGGCGAACACTGAAGCTTTCTTT.

To note about this clone: One end of the junction is discordant with germline, which a read error may explain. The CDR3 spells CASSLSDRHQETQYF. Written as DNA, the CDR3 is TGTGCTAGCAGCTTATCGGACAGACACCAAGAGACCCAGTACTTC. The chain employs TRBV7-7 and TRBJ2-5; D possibly corresponds to TRBD1 (6 bases). The CDR3 sequence is 15 residues long. Germline CDR1 and CDR2: SSHAT and FNYEAQ (reference sequence).

This sequence joins TRBV5-1 and TRBJ2-1, with D maybe TRBD2 (6 bases). V lost 1 base to trimming and J lost 7 bases, with 12 bases between them. This CDR3 region has 14 residues. Germline V gives CDR1 SGHRS, CDR2 YFSETQ. Here the CDR3 DNA reads TGCGCCAGCAGCTTGTCCCTAGCGAGGAATGAGCAGTTCTTC. This encodes CASSLSLARNEQFF.